This passage covers 5 T cell receptor beta chains from one sample sequenced in a study of beta chain features in type 1 diabetes. The whole isolated RNA underwent reverse transcription, so sequencing captured expressed TCRB transcripts. Produced via immunoSEQ multiplex PCR; TCRdb's table is partial and in-frame only. The table includes 600,000 to 700,000 clones, 13% detected once. For these receptors, no antigen is known. Findings of the study overall: Type 1 diabetes patients had TCRB CDR3s that were shorter (moderately but significantly so) in all four CD4+ subsets.

Specimen: naive CD4+ T cells from blood. These receptors all stem from a man aged 18 to 30 with type 1 diabetes.

This clone came up a few times. The chain uses TRBV5-6 and TRBJ2-3, with D perhaps assigned TRBD1 or TRBD2 (5 bases each). Deletions cut 4 bases from V and 2 bases from J, with 23 bases between. Germline CDR1 is SGHDT and CDR2 is YYEEEE. CDR3 size: 18 residues. CDR3 DNA sequence: TGTGCCAGCAGCCTGCGGCAGGCCGGGGCAGGCTTCACAGATACGCAGTATTTT. Translated, it gives CASSLRQAGAGFTDTQYF.

A few counts support this clone. This rearrangement joins TRBV28 to TRBJ1-2; TRBD1 is a possible D gene (6 bases). Looked up from germline, CDR1 is MDHEN and CDR2 is SYDVKM. This CDR3 is built from 13 residues. V gave up 7 bases and J gave up 1 base, with 10 bases separating them. The CDR3 is CASTIRGNYGYTF. DNA of the CDR3: TGTGCCAGCACCATCAGGGGTAACTATGGCTACACCTTC.

This clone has only a few counts. The chain is built from TRBV28 and TRBJ2-1, with 9 bases lining up with TRBD1. This CDR3 has 13 amino acids. The germline V gene has CDR1 MDHEN and CDR2 SYDVKM. The ends lost 8 bases at V and 8 bases at J; junction bases unmatched: 7. The CDR3 loop is CASRGQGVYEQFF. The CDR3 nucleotides are TGTGCCAGCCGGGGACAGGGTGTATATGAGCAGTTCTTC. The variable domain in full, with the rest retrieved from reference TRBV28 and TRBJ2-1, is DVKVTQSSRYLVKRTGEKVFLECVQDMDHENMFWYRQDPGLGLRLIYFSYDVKMKEKGDIPEGYSVSREKKERFSLILESASTNQTSMYLCASRGQGVYEQFFGPGTRLTVL.

The rearrangement links TRBV7-8 to TRBJ2-2, with D unclear. The CDR3 loop spans 14 amino acids. Germline CDR1 SGHVS, CDR2 FQNEAQ. Deletions cut 2 bases from V and 5 bases from J, with 9 bases between. CDR3 sequence: CASSLSQYTGELFF. For the CDR3, the DNA is TGTGCCAGCAGCTTATCTCAGTATACCGGGGAGCTGTTTTTT.

This clone turned up a few times. The CDR3 nucleotides read TGCAGTGCTCCACAGGGCTACGAGCAGTACTTC. This translates into CSAPQGYEQYF. This sequence joins TRBV20-1 and TRBJ2-7, with D maybe TRBD1 (6 bases). The CDR3 consists of 11 residues. Trimming took off 5 bases at V and 3 bases at J, with 8 bases between the two ends. CDR1 DFQATT and CDR2 SNEGSKA come from the germline V gene (reference sequence).